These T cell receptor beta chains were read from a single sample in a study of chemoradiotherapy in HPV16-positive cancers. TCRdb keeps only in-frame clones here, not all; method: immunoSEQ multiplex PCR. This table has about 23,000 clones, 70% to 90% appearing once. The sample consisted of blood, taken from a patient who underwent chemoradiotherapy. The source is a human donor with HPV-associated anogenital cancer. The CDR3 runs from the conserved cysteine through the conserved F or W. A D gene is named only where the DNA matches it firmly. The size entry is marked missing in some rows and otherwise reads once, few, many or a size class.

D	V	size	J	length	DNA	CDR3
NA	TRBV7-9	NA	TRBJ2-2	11	TGTGCCAGCAGCTTAGACGGGGAGCTGTTTTTT	CASSLDGELFF
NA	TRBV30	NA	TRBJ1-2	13	TGTGCCTGGAGCGCCGGGAGACGAAAGGGCTACACCTTC	CAWSAGRRKGYTF
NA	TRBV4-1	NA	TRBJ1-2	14	TGCGCCAGCAGCCAAGCTTGGGGAACAAGCGGCTACACCTTC	CASSQAWGTSGYTF
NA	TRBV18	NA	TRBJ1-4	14	TGTGCCAGCTCACCAGGGCGGGGTAATGAAAAACTGTTTTTT	CASSPGRGNEKLFF
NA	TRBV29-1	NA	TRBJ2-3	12	TGCAGCGTTGAAGTTCAGGTGGATACGCAGTATTTT	CSVEVQVDTQYF
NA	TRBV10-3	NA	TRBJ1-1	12	TGTGCCATCAGTGAAGGGCCCTTTGAAGCTTTCTTT	CAISEGPFEAFF
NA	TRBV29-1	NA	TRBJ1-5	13	TGCAGCGTAGCGGACGGGGACAATCAGCCCCAGCATTTT	CSVADGDNQPQHF
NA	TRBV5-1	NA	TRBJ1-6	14	TGCGCCAGCAGCCTCCGCGGGGGAGGATCACCCCTCCACTTT	CASSLRGGGSPLHF
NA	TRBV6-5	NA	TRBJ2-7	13	TGTGCCAGCAAAAAACAGGGCCCCTACGAGCAGTACTTC	CASKKQGPYEQYF
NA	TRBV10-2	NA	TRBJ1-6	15	TGCGCCAGCAGTGAGGATTTACAGAGTAATTCACCCCTCCACTTT	CASSEDLQSNSPLHF
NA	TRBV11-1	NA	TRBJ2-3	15	TGTGCCAGCAGCTTAGAAGGGGCAGGGGCAGATACGCAGTATTTT	CASSLEGAGADTQYF
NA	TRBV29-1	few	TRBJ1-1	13	TGCAGCGTTAGGGGGGCAGGGCACACTGAAGCTTTCTTT	CSVRGAGHTEAFF
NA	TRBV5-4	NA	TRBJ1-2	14	TGTGCCAGCAGCTTGGACTTGGGGGTAGGAGGCTACACCTTC	CASSLDLGVGGYTF
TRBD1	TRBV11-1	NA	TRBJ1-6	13	TGTGCCAGCAGCTCGGGACAGGGCAGGCCCCTCCACTTT	CASSSGQGRPLHF
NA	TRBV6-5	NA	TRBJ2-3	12	TGTGCCAGCAGTCGACTAGGGGATACGCAGTATTTT	CASSRLGDTQYF
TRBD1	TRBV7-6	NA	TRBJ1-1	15	TGTGCCAGCAGCCCCACAGGACAGGGGAGGACTGAAGCTTTCTTT	CASSPTGQGRTEAFF
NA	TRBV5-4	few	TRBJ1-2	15	TGTGCCAGCAGCAGCGACATAGGACAGACCTATGGCTACACCTTC	CASSSDIGQTYGYTF
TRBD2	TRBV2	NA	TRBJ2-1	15	TGTGCCAGCAGTGAGAGCGGGGGGCCATACAATGAGCAGTTCTTC	CASSESGGPYNEQFF
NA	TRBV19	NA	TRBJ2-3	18	TGTGCCAGTAGTATATCCTCTGGGGGCGCCGAAAACACAGATACGCAGTATTTT	CASSISSGGAENTDTQYF
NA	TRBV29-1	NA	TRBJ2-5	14	TGCAGCGCCTTGATGGGGGCAAGTATGGAGACCCAGTACTTC	CSALMGASMETQYF
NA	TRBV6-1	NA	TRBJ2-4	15	TGTGCCAGCACCGAAATGGATCTAGCCAAAAACATTCAGTACTTC	CASTEMDLAKNIQYF
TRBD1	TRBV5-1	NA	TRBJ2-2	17	TGCGCCAGCAGCCGAAACAGACAGGGGGCGTGGACCGGGGAGCTGTTTTTT	CASSRNRQGAWTGELFF
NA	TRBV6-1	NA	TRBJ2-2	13	TGTGCCAGCAGTGTTAAGGGCGCCGGGGAGCTGTTTTTT	CASSVKGAGELFF
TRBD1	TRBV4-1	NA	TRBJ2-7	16	TGCGCCAGCAGCCGGAATCCGACGGGACAGAGTTACGAGCAGTACTTC	CASSRNPTGQSYEQYF
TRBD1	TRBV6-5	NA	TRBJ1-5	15	TGTGCCAGCAGTTACTTACAGGGGTTCGCTCAGCCCCAGCATTTT	CASSYLQGFAQPQHF
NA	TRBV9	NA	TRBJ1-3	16	TGTGCCAGCAGCGATACAGGGCCCCTCTCTGGAAACACCATATATTTT	CASSDTGPLSGNTIYF
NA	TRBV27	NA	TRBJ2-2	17	TGTGCCAGCAGTTACATGATTGACCTAACGAACACCGGGGAGCTGTTTTTT	CASSYMIDLTNTGELFF
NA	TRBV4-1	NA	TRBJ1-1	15	TGCGCCAGCAGCCAAGCAGAGGACACCAGGGTTGAAGCTTTCTTT	CASSQAEDTRVEAFF
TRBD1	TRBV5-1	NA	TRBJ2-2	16	TGCGCCAGCAGCTCGAACCGGGACAGGTTAACCGGGGAGCTGTTTTTT	CASSSNRDRLTGELFF
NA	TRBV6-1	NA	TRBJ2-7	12	TGTGCCAGCAGTGAGGGGACCCACGAGCAGTACTTC	CASSEGTHEQYF
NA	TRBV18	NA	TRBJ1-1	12	TGTGCCAGCTCATCCGACGACACTGAAGCTTTCTTT	CASSSDDTEAFF
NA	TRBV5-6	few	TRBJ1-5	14	TGTGCCAGCAGCCAGTGGCAGGGGTATCAGCCCCAGCATTTT	CASSQWQGYQPQHF
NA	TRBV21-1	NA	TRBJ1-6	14	TGTGCCACCATGGGCCGAGAGGCCAATTCACCCCTCCACTTT	CATMGREANSPLHF
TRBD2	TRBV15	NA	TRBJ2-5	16	TGTGCCACCAGCAGAGATACAGCGGGGGGCCAGGAGACCCAGTACTTC	CATSRDTAGGQETQYF
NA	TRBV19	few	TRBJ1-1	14	TGTGCCAGTAGTATGGTGAACATGAACACTGAAGCTTTCTTT	CASSMVNMNTEAFF
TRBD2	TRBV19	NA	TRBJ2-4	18	TGTGCCAGTAGCAGACTAGCGGTTAACGGAGTGGCCAAAAACATTCAGTACTTC	CASSRLAVNGVAKNIQYF
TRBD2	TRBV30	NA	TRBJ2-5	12	TGTGCCTCCCATAGCGGGGGGGCGGCCCAGTACTTC	CASHSGGAAQYF
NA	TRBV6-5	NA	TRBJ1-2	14	TGTGCCAGCAGAAAACTCGGGGAAGGCTATGGCTACACCTTC	CASRKLGEGYGYTF
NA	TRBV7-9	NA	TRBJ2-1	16	TGTGCCAGCAGCTTACCCGCAGTTGAGGTGCGATATGAGCAGTTCTTC	CASSLPAVEVRYEQFF
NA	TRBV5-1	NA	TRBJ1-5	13	TGCGCCAGCAGCCCGGACAGCAATCAGCCCCAGCATTTT	CASSPDSNQPQHF
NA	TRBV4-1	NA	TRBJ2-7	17	TGCGCCAGCAGCGGAGGAGGGGGGACAGCTAATTCCTACGAGCAGTACTTC	CASSGGGGTANSYEQYF
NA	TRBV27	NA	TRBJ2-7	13	TGTGCCAGCAGCGAGGGGTTTGTAGGAGAGCAGTACTTC	CASSEGFVGEQYF
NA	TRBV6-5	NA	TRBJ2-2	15	TGTGCCAGCAGCACCCGGGACCGGCACACCGGGGAGCTGTTTTTT	CASSTRDRHTGELFF
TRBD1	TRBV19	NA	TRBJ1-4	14	TGTGCCAGCACCGAGGGACAGGGGATTGAAAAACTGTTTTTT	CASTEGQGIEKLFF
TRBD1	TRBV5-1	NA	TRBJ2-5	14	TGCGCCAGCAGCTTGGGGACAGGGGGCGAGACCCAGTACTTC	CASSLGTGGETQYF
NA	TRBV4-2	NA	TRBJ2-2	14	TGTGCCAGCAGCCCCCGGGGGAACACCGGGGAGCTGTTTTTT	CASSPRGNTGELFF
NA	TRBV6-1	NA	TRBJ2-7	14	TGTGCCAGCAGTCCCTGGGGACGGAGCTACGAGCAGTACTTC	CASSPWGRSYEQYF
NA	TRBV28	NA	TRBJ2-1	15	TGTGCCAGCAGTTTTTGGGGGGGCAGAATCAATGAGCAGTTCTTC	CASSFWGGRINEQFF
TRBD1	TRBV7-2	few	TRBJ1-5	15	TGTGCCAGCAGCCCGCGGACAGGAGGCAATCAGCCCCAGCATTTT	CASSPRTGGNQPQHF
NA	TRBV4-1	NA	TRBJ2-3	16	TGCGCCAGCAGCCAAGGGGGGGCGGGGGGCACAGATACGCAGTATTTT	CASSQGGAGGTDTQYF
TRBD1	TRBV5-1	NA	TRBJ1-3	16	TGCGCCAGCAGCTTGGGGACAGGGCTTGGTGGAAACACCATATATTTT	CASSLGTGLGGNTIYF
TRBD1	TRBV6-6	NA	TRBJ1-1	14	TGTGCCAGCATTGACACAGGGGAAGGGACTGAAGCTTTCTTT	CASIDTGEGTEAFF
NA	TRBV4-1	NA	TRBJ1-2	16	TGCGCCAGCAGCCAAGAGGGAAGTTGGCAGGGAAAGGGCTACACCTTC	CASSQEGSWQGKGYTF
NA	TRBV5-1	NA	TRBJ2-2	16	TGCGCCAGCAGCTTGGTGGCCCGTGGGGTCACCGGGGAGCTGTTTTTT	CASSLVARGVTGELFF